A selection of T cell receptor beta chains follows, all from one sample in a study of blood T cell repertoires in COVID-19. Libraries were prepared by immunoSEQ multiplex PCR; TCRdb keeps only in-frame clonotypes and omits some of them. The sample has about 180,000 clones; about 81% are singletons. Source material: peripheral blood. All receptors come from an elderly woman with COVID-19, enrolled during active disease. Each CDR3 is given with its conserved first and last residue. The order of the fields is V gene, D gene, clone size, J gene, CDR3 DNA, CDR3 protein. A D gene is named only where the DNA matches it firmly. Size tells how often a clone was seen (once, few, many) or the class of an expanded clone, and some rows leave it out.

TRBV7-6	TRBD1	few	TRBJ1-1	TGTGCCAGCAGCCCCTCGACCGGGACAGGGAGGGCTGAAGCTTTCTTT	CASSPSTGTGRAEAFF
TRBV7-6	NA	NA	TRBJ2-7	TGTGCCAGCAGCCGACAGGTGGGCTACGAGCAGTACTTC	CASSRQVGYEQYF
TRBV19	TRBD1	NA	TRBJ1-5	TGTGCCAGTAGTATGGGGGACAGGGGCAATCAGCCCCAGCATTTT	CASSMGDRGNQPQHF
TRBV7-7	NA	NA	TRBJ2-1	TGTGCTAGCAGCTTTTCAGTCAATGAGCAGTTCTTC	CASSFSVNEQFF
TRBV5-4	TRBD2	NA	TRBJ2-1	TGTGCCAGCAGCCGCACCGGGACTAGCGGGATTAATGAGCAGTTCTTC	CASSRTGTSGINEQFF
TRBV15	NA	NA	TRBJ2-7	TGTGCCACCAGCAGAGATTACAGTAGGATGATGAGCGAGCAGTACTTC	CATSRDYSRMMSEQYF
TRBV2	NA	few	TRBJ1-2	TGTGCCAGCAGTGAAGTTCAGGGAGGTAGGAACTATGGCTACACCTTC	CASSEVQGGRNYGYTF
TRBV28	TRBD2	NA	TRBJ2-3	TGTGCCAGCAGAGTGAGCGGGAGAGGGACAGATACGCAGTATTTT	CASRVSGRGTDTQYF
TRBV15	NA	NA	TRBJ2-5	TGTGCCACCAGCAGAGATGGGGGGGCAGGACAAGAGACCCAGTACTTC	CATSRDGGAGQETQYF
TRBV27	NA	once	TRBJ2-3	TGTGCCAGCAGTTTATTAACTCGGGGAGGTATCGCAGATACGCAGTATTTT	CASSLLTRGGIADTQYF
TRBV7-8	NA	NA	TRBJ2-7	TGTGCCAGCAGCTTAGCCGGACAGACAGTCGAGCAGTACTTC	CASSLAGQTVEQYF
TRBV7-2	TRBD2	NA	TRBJ2-7	TGTGCCAGCAGCTTAGGTCCGGGAGGGCGGGAGCAGTACTTC	CASSLGPGGREQYF
TRBV4-1	NA	NA	TRBJ2-7	TGCGCCAGCAGCCAAGAACAGGGGGGGACAGGCTACGAGCAGTACTTC	CASSQEQGGTGYEQYF
TRBV24-1	TRBD1	NA	TRBJ1-1	TGTGCCACCAGTGATTCGACAGGGGGCGCGGGAGCTTTCTTT	CATSDSTGGAGAFF
TRBV20-1	NA	NA	TRBJ2-7	TGCAGTGCTAGAGGAGGGTACGAGCAGTACTTC	CSARGGYEQYF
TRBV6-1	TRBD2	NA	TRBJ2-1	TGTGCCAGCAGTGAGGGGCCCGTGGGAGCGGGAGGCCTTTACAATGAGCAGTTCTTC	CASSEGPVGAGGLYNEQFF
TRBV5-6	TRBD2	NA	TRBJ2-5	TGTGCCAGCAGCGGGGGACTAGCGGTACAAGAGACCCAGTACTTC	CASSGGLAVQETQYF
TRBV13	NA	once	TRBJ2-1	TGTGCCAGCAGCTTAGGGACAGAGCAAGACAATGAGCAGTTCTTC	CASSLGTEQDNEQFF
TRBV7-6	TRBD2	NA	TRBJ2-1	TGTGCCAGCAGCTCCGGACTAGGGACCTCCTACAATGAGCAGTTCTTC	CASSSGLGTSYNEQFF
TRBV6-2/TRBV6-3	TRBD1	NA	TRBJ1-3	TGTGCCAGCAGTTGGGGACAGTTCTCTGGAAACACCATATATTTT	CASSWGQFSGNTIYF
TRBV5-8	NA	few	TRBJ1-6	TGTGCCAGCAGCTTTGCGGGGGGAGGATCACCCCTCCACTTT	CASSFAGGGSPLHF
TRBV29-1	TRBD1	NA	TRBJ2-3	TGCAGCGTTGACAGGGGGAGCACAGATACGCAGTATTTT	CSVDRGSTDTQYF
TRBV5-6	TRBD2	once	TRBJ2-1	TGTGCCAGCAGCTTGGCAGCGGGGGGGTCCTACAATGAGCAGTTCTTC	CASSLAAGGSYNEQFF
TRBV4-1	TRBD1	NA	TRBJ2-5	TGCGCCAGCAGCCTACACGGTTCCCCAGGGGGCCAAGAGACCCAGTACTTC	CASSLHGSPGGQETQYF
TRBV4-3	TRBD1	NA	TRBJ1-2	TGCGCCAGCAGCCGCCACAGGGGGGACTATGGCTACACCTTC	CASSRHRGDYGYTF
TRBV3-1/TRBV3-2	TRBD2	NA	TRBJ2-3	TGTGCCAGCAGCCCGTACCCGGGACTAGCGGTCACAGATACGCAGTATTTT	CASSPYPGLAVTDTQYF
TRBV9	TRBD1	once	TRBJ1-1	TGTGCCAGCAGCGCGGGACAGGGCGACACTGAAGCTTTCTTT	CASSAGQGDTEAFF
TRBV5-6	TRBD1	NA	TRBJ2-1	TGTGCCAGCAGCCGGGACAGGGGAAGCTCCTACAATGAGCAGTTCTTC	CASSRDRGSSYNEQFF
TRBV5-1	TRBD2	NA	TRBJ2-5	TGCGCCAGCAGCCGTGCGGGACTAGCGGGAGGCCAAGAGACCCAGTACTTC	CASSRAGLAGGQETQYF
TRBV3-1/TRBV3-2	NA	NA	TRBJ2-3	TGTGCCAGCAGCCAAGATAGCCTCCGCACAGATACGCAGTATTTT	CASSQDSLRTDTQYF
TRBV10-3	NA	NA	TRBJ2-5	TGTGCCATCACCGAGGGTGGGAGAGAGACCCAGTACTTC	CAITEGGRETQYF
TRBV3-1/TRBV3-2	NA	NA	TRBJ1-2	TGTGCCAGCAGCCAAGGAAACAGAGCTAACTATGGCTACACCTTC	CASSQGNRANYGYTF
TRBV2	TRBD2	NA	TRBJ2-1	TGTGCCAGCAGGGGGCGGGGGGCCCCCTACAATGAGCAGTTCTTC	CASRGRGAPYNEQFF
TRBV4-2	NA	once	TRBJ2-1	TGTGCCAGCAGCCAGCACAGGGACAATGAGCAGTTCTTC	CASSQHRDNEQFF
TRBV4-3	TRBD2	NA	TRBJ2-5	TGCGCCAGCAGCCAGGGACTAGCGGGGGAGTTAGGAGAGACCCAGTACTTC	CASSQGLAGELGETQYF
TRBV6-4	NA	NA	TRBJ2-1	TGTGCCAGCAGTGACGGGGGGGCCTGGAATGAGCAGTTCTTC	CASSDGGAWNEQFF
TRBV24-1	NA	NA	TRBJ1-5	TGTGCCACCAGTGGGGCTTATAGCAATCAGCCCCAGCATTTT	CATSGAYSNQPQHF
TRBV27	TRBD2	many	TRBJ2-7	TGTGCCAGCAGTTTAATGGGACTAGCGGGAGAGCAGTACTTC	CASSLMGLAGEQYF
TRBV12-3/TRBV12-4	NA	once	TRBJ2-1	TGTGCCAGCAGTTTGTACAGGGATGAGCAGTTCTTC	CASSLYRDEQFF
TRBV5-1	TRBD2	NA	TRBJ2-2	TGCGCCAGCAGCCCACTAGCGGTGAACACCGGGGAGCTGTTTTTT	CASSPLAVNTGELFF
TRBV7-9	NA	NA	TRBJ1-3	TGTGCCAGCAGTCCCTCCAACACCATATATTTT	CASSPSNTIYF
TRBV19	NA	few	TRBJ2-7	TGTGCCAGTAGGTCACAGGCTTCCTCCTACGAGCAGTACTTC	CASRSQASSYEQYF
TRBV24-1	TRBD1	NA	TRBJ2-2	TGTGCCACCAGTGACTCCGGGACAGGGTCCGGGGAGCTGTTTTTT	CATSDSGTGSGELFF